Listed below are T cell receptor beta chains from one sample, sequenced in a study of shared clonotypes between healthy human individuals. The data were produced by immunoSEQ multiplex PCR, yet TCRdb's version contains in-frame clones alone and is incomplete. The table has approximately 1,500,000 clones, approximately 97% seen once; the top ten hold approximately 1.1%. Material for sequencing was naive CD4+ T cells sorted from blood. The receptors derive from a man aged 25 to 40 in good health. The CDR3 runs from the conserved cysteine through the conserved F or W. The D gene is left open where the match is weak. Expanded clones are given a class, and other clones once, few, many or no size at all.

v_gene: TRBV30; abundance: -; d_gene: TRBD1; j_gene: TRBJ1-5; CDR3aa: CAWSGDRVPGQPQHF; CDR3nt: TGTGCCTGGAGCGGAGACAGGGTACCTGGTCAGCCCCAGCATTTT
v_gene: TRBV30; abundance: -; d_gene: TRBD2; j_gene: TRBJ2-3; CDR3aa: CAWSVHGLAGADTQYF; CDR3nt: TGTGCCTGGAGTGTACATGGACTAGCGGGGGCAGATACGCAGTATTTT
v_gene: TRBV7-9; abundance: once; d_gene: TRBD2; j_gene: TRBJ2-5; CDR3aa: CASSPAGGLAETQYF; CDR3nt: TGTGCCAGCAGCCCGGCAGGGGGACTAGCAGAGACCCAGTACTTC
v_gene: TRBV27; abundance: -; d_gene: -; j_gene: TRBJ1-4; CDR3aa: CASSFAGRANEKLFF; CDR3nt: TGTGCCAGCAGTTTTGCCGGCCGAGCTAATGAAAAACTGTTTTTT
v_gene: TRBV7-8; abundance: once; d_gene: TRBD1; j_gene: TRBJ2-7; CDR3aa: CASSFTILRDRVYEQYF; CDR3nt: TGTGCCAGCAGCTTTACCATACTCCGGGACAGGGTCTACGAGCAGTACTTC
v_gene: TRBV2; abundance: once; d_gene: TRBD1; j_gene: TRBJ2-7; CDR3aa: CASRKGQYEQYF; CDR3nt: TGTGCCAGCAGGAAGGGACAGTACGAGCAGTACTTC
v_gene: TRBV11-2; abundance: -; d_gene: -; j_gene: TRBJ1-2; CDR3aa: CASSLNRLGRLVYGYTF; CDR3nt: TGTGCCAGCAGCCTAAATCGTCTGGGGCGACTCGTCTATGGCTACACCTTC
v_gene: TRBV5-5; abundance: -; d_gene: -; j_gene: TRBJ2-7; CDR3aa: CASSIGRDYEQYF; CDR3nt: TGTGCCAGCAGCATAGGACGCGACTACGAGCAGTACTTC
v_gene: TRBV4-1; abundance: -; d_gene: -; j_gene: TRBJ2-5; CDR3aa: CASSLGGGFSETQYF; CDR3nt: TGCGCCAGCAGCCTCGGAGGAGGTTTTTCGGAGACCCAGTACTTC
v_gene: TRBV5-1; abundance: -; d_gene: -; j_gene: TRBJ1-3; CDR3aa: CASSLGGRYSGNTIYF; CDR3nt: TGCGCCAGCAGCTTGGGTGGGCGATACTCTGGAAACACCATATATTTT
v_gene: TRBV21-1; abundance: -; d_gene: -; j_gene: TRBJ2-1; CDR3aa: CASSKGTGRFYEQFF; CDR3nt: TGTGCCAGCAGCAAGGGGACAGGGCGGTTCTATGAGCAGTTCTTC